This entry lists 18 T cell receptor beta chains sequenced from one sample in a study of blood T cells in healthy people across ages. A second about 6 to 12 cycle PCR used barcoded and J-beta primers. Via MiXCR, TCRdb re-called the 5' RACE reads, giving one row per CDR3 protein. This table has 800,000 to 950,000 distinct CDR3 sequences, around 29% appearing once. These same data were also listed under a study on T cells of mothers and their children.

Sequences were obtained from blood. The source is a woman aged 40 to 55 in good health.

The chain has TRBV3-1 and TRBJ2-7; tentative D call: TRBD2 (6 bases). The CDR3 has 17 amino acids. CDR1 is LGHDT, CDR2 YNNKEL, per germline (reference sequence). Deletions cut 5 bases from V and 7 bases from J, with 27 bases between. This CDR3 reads CASSEAVATSRSGEQYF. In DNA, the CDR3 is TGTGCCAGCAGCGAGGCTGTGGCGACTAGTCGCTCCGGTGAGCAGTACTTC.

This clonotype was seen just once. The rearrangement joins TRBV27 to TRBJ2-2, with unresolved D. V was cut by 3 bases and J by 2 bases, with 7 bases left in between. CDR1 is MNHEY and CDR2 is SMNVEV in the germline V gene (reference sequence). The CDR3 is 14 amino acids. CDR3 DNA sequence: TGTGCCAGCAGTTTTAGAGCAAACACCGGGGAGCTGTTTTTT. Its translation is CASSFRANTGELFF.

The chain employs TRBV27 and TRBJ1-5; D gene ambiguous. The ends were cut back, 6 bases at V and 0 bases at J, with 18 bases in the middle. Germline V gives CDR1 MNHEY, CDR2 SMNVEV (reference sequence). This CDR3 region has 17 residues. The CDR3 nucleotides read TGTGCCAGCAGCGGGCGTAAGGGCCCCTTTAGCAATCAGCCCCAGCATTTT. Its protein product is CASSGRKGPFSNQPQHF.

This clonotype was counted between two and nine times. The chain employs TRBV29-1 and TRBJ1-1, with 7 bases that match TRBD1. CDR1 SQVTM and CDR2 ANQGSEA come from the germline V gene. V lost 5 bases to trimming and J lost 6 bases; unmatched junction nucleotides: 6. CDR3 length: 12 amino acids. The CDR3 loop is CSVLRQGSEAFF. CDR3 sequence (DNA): TGCAGCGTTCTCAGACAGGGCTCTGAAGCTTTCTTT.

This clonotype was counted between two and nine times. Here the CDR3 reads CAINSQGGNQPQHF. As DNA, the CDR3 is TGTGCCATCAACTCTCAGGGAGGCAATCAGCCCCAGCATTTT. The chain couples TRBV10-3 to TRBJ1-5; maybe TRBD1 (5 bases). Trimming took off 7 bases at V and 2 bases at J, with 12 bases between the two ends. Germline lookup yields CDR1 ENHRY and CDR2 SYGVKD. CDR3 size: 14 residues.

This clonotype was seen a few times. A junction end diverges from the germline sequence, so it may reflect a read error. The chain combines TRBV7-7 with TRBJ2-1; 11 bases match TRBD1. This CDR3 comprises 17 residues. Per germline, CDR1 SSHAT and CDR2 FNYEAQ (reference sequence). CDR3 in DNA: TGTGCTAGCAGCTTAGGTCCCGGACAGGGGGCGCGTAGTGAGCAGTTCTTC. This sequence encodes CASSLGPGQGARSEQFF.

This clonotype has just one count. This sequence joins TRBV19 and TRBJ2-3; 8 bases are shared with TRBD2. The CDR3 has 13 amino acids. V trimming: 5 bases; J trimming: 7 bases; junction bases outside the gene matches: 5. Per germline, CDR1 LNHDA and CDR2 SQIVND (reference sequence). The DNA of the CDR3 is TGTGCCAGTAGTTCCGGGACTAGATATACGCAGTATTTT. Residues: CASSSGTRYTQYF.

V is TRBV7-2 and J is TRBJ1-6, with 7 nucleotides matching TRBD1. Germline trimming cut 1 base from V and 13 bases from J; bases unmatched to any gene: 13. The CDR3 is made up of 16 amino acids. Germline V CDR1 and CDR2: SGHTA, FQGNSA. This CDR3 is CASSLGLGQAVSPLHF. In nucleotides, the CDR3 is TGTGCCAGCAGCTTAGGCCTCGGACAGGCTGTATCGCCCCTCCACTTT.

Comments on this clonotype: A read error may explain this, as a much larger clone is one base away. The CDR3: CASSIDGGGGEQYF. The CDR3, as DNA: TGTGCCAGCAGCATAGACGGGGGAGGAGGCGAGCAGTACTTC. The chain is built from TRBV9 and TRBJ2-7; a possible D gene is TRBD2 (6 bases). The CDR3 is made up of 14 amino acids. Germline values: CDR1 SGDLS, CDR2 YYNGEE. Trimming took 4 bases from V and 6 from J, leaving 17 bases between them.

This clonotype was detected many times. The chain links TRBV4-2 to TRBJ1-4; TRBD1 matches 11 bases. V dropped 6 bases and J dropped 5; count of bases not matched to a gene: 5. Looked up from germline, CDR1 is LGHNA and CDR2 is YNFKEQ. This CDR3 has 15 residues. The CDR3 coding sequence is TGTGCCAGCAGTGGACAGGGGGCCGACAATGAAAAACTGTTTTTT. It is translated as CASSGQGADNEKLFF.

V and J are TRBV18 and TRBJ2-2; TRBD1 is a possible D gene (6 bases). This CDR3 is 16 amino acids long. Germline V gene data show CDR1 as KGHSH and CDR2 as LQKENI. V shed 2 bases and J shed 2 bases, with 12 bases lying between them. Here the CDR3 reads CASSPNTGTNTGELFF. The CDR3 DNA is TGTGCCAGCTCACCAAATACAGGGACAAACACCGGGGAGCTGTTTTTT.

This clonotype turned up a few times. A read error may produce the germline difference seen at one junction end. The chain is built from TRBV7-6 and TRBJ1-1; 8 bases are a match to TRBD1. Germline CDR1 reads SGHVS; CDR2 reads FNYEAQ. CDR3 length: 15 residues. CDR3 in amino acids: CTSSTTPGQVTEAFF. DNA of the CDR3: TGTACCAGCAGCACAACGCCGGGACAGGTCACTGAAGCTTTCTTT.

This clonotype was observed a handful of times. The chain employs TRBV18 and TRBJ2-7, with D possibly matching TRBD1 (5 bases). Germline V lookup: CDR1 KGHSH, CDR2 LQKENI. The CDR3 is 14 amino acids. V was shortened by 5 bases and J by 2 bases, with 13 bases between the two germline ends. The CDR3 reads CASSTPTGPYEQYF. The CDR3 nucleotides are TGTGCCAGCTCAACTCCTACAGGACCCTACGAGCAGTACTTC.

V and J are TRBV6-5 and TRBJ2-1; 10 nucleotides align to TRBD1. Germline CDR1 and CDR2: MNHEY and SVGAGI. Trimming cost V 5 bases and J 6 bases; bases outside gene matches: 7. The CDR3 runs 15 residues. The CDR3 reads CASSLDRGRTNEQFF. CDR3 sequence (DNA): TGTGCCAGCAGTCTTGACAGGGGGCGGACCAATGAGCAGTTCTTC.

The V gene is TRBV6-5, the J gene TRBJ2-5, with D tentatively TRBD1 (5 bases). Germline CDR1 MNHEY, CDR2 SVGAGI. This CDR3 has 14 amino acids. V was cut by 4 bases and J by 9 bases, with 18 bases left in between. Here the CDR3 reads CASSFQGAQEAQYF. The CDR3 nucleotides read TGTGCCAGCAGTTTTCAGGGTGCCCAAGAAGCCCAGTACTTC.

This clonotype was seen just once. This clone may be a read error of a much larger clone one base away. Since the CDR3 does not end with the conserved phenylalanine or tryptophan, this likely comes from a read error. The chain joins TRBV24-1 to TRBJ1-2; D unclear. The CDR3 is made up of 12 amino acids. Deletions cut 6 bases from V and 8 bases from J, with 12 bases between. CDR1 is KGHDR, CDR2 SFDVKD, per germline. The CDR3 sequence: CATSSPSLGYTL. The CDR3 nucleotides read TGTGCCACCAGTTCCCCCAGTTTGGGCTACACCCTC.

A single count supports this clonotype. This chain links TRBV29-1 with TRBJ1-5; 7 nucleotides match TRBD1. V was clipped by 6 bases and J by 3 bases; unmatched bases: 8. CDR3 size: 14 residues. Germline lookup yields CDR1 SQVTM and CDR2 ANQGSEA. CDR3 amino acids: CSVTGTDINQPQHF. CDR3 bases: TGCAGCGTAACAGGGACAGACATCAATCAGCCCCAGCATTTT. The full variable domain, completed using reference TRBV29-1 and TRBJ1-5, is SAVISQKPSRDICQRGTSLTIQCQVDSQVTMMFWYRQQPGQSLTLIATANQGSEATYESGFVIDKFPISRPNLTFSTLTVSNMSPEDSSIYLCSVTGTDINQPQHFGDGTRLSIL.

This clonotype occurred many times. The CDR3 coding sequence is TGTGCCAGCAGTGCGCTAGCGGGGGGGTCCTACAATGAGCAGTTCTTC. It encodes CASSALAGGSYNEQFF. The V and J genes are TRBV6-1 and TRBJ2-1; 12 bases are shared with TRBD2. With V trimmed by 4 bases and J by 1 base, 2 bases remained unmatched. Per the germline V gene, CDR1 is MNHNS and CDR2 is SASEGT. CDR3 length: 16 amino acids.